This T cell receptor (beta chain) stems from a study of T cell responses to AZD1222 COVID-19 vaccine. For the study at large: Analyses pooled second doses at about 4 or about 12 weeks. Study-level points and caveats: Baseline seropositivity characterized only a handful of AZD1222 recipients. Clonal diversity was possibly underestimated, and the donors were mostly white British, with more females.

This clone has a single count. What it binds is unknown. Assay used: immunoSEQ multiplex PCR; TCRdb lists only in-frame clones, some missing. Of about 140,000 clones detected, roughly 90% appear once; the ten largest clones hold approximately 4.5%. Germline V CDR1 and CDR2: LGHDT, YNNKEL (reference sequence). Trimming removed 4 bases from V and 6 bases from J, with 12 bases in between. The CDR3 is made up of 13 amino acids. This material consisted of peripheral blood, taken on day 0 of AZD1222 vaccination. This clonotype was obtained from an adult in good health. This chain links TRBV3-1 (or the pseudogene TRBV3-2) with TRBJ1-1; D not resolved. In DNA form, the CDR3 reads TGTGCCAGCAGCCTATATTGGTCATCTGAAGCTTTCTTT. Encoded protein: CASSLYWSSEAFF.